The following is a T cell receptor beta chain sequence with its context. After isolation, RNA underwent reverse transcription to generate cDNA as the sequencing template. The assay was immunoSEQ multiplex PCR, and TCRdb's table has in-frame clones only and misses some. The repertoire has 150,000 to 200,000 clones, roughly 63% of them found once; the top ten carry around 1.8%. The data are from a study of CD8+ T cells in alopecia areata. The TCR originated in a human donor with alopecia areata. The source material was CD4+ T cells sorted from blood, sampled at week 0.

The CDR3 here is CASSLRTGIGTDTQYF. The CDR3 DNA is TGCGCCAGCAGCTTAAGGACAGGGATTGGCACAGATACGCAGTATTTT. The genes are TRBV5-1 and TRBJ2-3; 8 nucleotides line up with TRBD1. Germline lookup yields CDR1 SGHRS and CDR2 YFSETQ. The length of the CDR3 is 16 residues. Trimming at V came to 2 bases and at J to 1 base, leaving 6 bases not matched to a gene.